The next 17 T cell receptor beta chains were all read from a single sample in a study of human T cells and chemical hapten exposure. TCRdb recomputed calls from the RACE reads with MiXCR, one row per CDR3 protein. Altogether about 120,000 distinct CDR3 sequences are present, about 13% being singletons, with the ten largest covering around 0.99%. Time point noted: patch test 1, 2 weeks after DPC sensitization. Treatment here: therapeutic diphenylcyclopropenone sensitization with weekly scalp DPC. The sample in question was whole blood, obtained in connection with sensitization to the hapten diphenylcyclopropenone (DPC). All receptors derive from a man between 18 and 29 years old with alopecia areata. Some clones in this sample may be carry-over from other donors' samples.

The chain has TRBV10-1 and TRBJ2-5; D unresolved. The CDR3 totals 15 residues. V was shortened by 3 bases and J by 1 base, with 12 bases between the two germline ends. Germline V CDR1 and CDR2: WNHNN, SYGVQD (reference sequence). The CDR3 loop is CASSETDGTQETQYF. Written as DNA, the CDR3 is TGCGCCAGCAGTGAAACGGACGGAACCCAAGAGACCCAGTACTTC.

This clonotype was counted only a few times. The chain employs TRBV6-1 and TRBJ2-1; 7 bases match TRBD2. From germline, CDR1 is MNHNS and CDR2 SASEGT. The ends lost 11 bases at V and 0 bases at J; junction bases unmatched: 7. The CDR3 spans 14 residues. CDR3 sequence reads: CALWEGSSYNEQFF. CDR3 DNA: TGTGCCCTCTGGGAGGGAAGCTCCTACAATGAGCAGTTCTTC.

The chain links TRBV11-2 to TRBJ2-1; TRBD2 matches 11 bases. Trimming removed 2 bases from V and 4 bases from J; junction bases left unmatched: 10. CDR1 and CDR2 from the germline V gene are SGHAT and FQNNGV. The CDR3 loop spans 18 amino acids. CDR3 in amino acids: CASSLYTGLAGRYNEQFF. The CDR3 nucleotides read TGTGCCAGCAGCTTATACACAGGACTAGCGGGCAGGTACAATGAGCAGTTCTTC.

The rearrangement uses TRBV7-6 and TRBJ2-7; 8 bases align to TRBD2. Germline CDR1 and CDR2: SGHVS and FNYEAQ. The CDR3 is 13 amino acids. V lost 2 bases, J lost 4 bases, and 1 base stayed unmatched. CDR3 coding DNA: TGTGCCAGCAGCTTACGGGGGGGTTACGAGCAGTACGTC. This gives the protein CASSLRGGYEQYV.

This clonotype was found a few times. The chain carries TRBV7-9 and TRBJ1-2; no definite D call. CDR1 and CDR2 (germline): SEHNR, FQNEAQ (reference sequence). The CDR3 loop spans 14 amino acids. V was trimmed by 2 bases and J by 5 bases, leaving 12 bases between them. CDR3 region: CASSLLRDSYGYTF. CDR3 coding DNA: TGTGCCAGCAGCTTACTTAGAGACTCTTATGGCTACACCTTC.

This clonotype was observed a few times. V gene TRBV5-1 combines with J gene TRBJ1-1; 11 positions match TRBD1. Germline V gives CDR1 SGHRS, CDR2 YFSETQ. Trimming at V came to 5 bases and at J to 8 bases, leaving 11 bases not matched to a gene. CDR3 length: 15 amino acids. The CDR3 DNA reads as TGCGCCAGCAGAGCTCCGGGACAGGGGGTTTTGGAAGCTTTCTTT. This codes for CASRAPGQGVLEAFF.

J is TRBJ2-2 and V is TRBV6-2 or TRBV6-3, with a tentative D call TRBD2 (5 bases). The CDR3 totals 17 residues. V shed 2 bases and J shed 0 bases, with 13 bases lying between them. Germline CDR1 is MNHEY and CDR2 is SVGEGT. The CDR3 DNA is TGTGCCAGCAGTTACGATATCGCGGGCACGAACACCGGGGAGCTGTTTTTT. Its protein product is CASSYDIAGTNTGELFF.

This clonotype was detected a few times. This chain joins TRBV6-2 or TRBV6-3 and TRBJ2-1; no firm D call. The germline V gene encodes CDR1 MNHEY and CDR2 SVGEGT. V was shortened by 10 bases and J by 7 bases, with 14 bases between the two germline ends. The CDR3 consists of 12 residues. The CDR3 region is CATGPIRNEQFF. The CDR3 DNA follows: TGTGCCACCGGCCCCATCCGGAATGAGCAGTTCTTC.

The chain couples TRBV7-3 to TRBJ2-3, with 9 bases aligning to TRBD1. Germline V CDR1 and CDR2: SGHTA, FQGTGA. J lost 2 bases, V lost 5 bases, and 5 bases had no gene match. This CDR3 has 15 amino acids. CDR3 in amino acids: CASSRGTGPTDTQYF. As DNA, the CDR3 is TGTGCCAGCAGCCGGGGGACAGGGCCCACAGATACGCAGTATTTT.

This clonotype has ten or more counts. This rearrangement joins TRBV11-2 to TRBJ2-7, with TRBD2 matching over 15 bases. The CDR3 runs to 18 residues. With 4 bases clipped from V and 3 bases from J, the junction kept 10 bases outside the gene matches. Germline loops: CDR1 SGHAT, CDR2 FQNNGV. The CDR3 protein is CASSSSGTSGGSFYEQYF. The CDR3 DNA follows: TGTGCCAGCAGCTCTTCCGGGACTAGCGGGGGGAGTTTCTACGAGCAGTACTTC.

This clonotype was counted between two and nine times. The chain carries TRBV18 and TRBJ1-1, with D hard to call. The germline V and J ends were trimmed by 3 bases and 0 bases, with 8 bases remaining between them. The CDR3 sequence is 14 residues long. Germline V gene data show CDR1 as KGHSH and CDR2 as LQKENI. The CDR3 protein is CASSPYFLNTEAFF. For the CDR3, the DNA is TGTGCCAGCTCACCGTACTTTTTGAACACTGAAGCTTTCTTT. The full variable domain, in which reference TRBV18 and TRBJ1-1 provide the parts outside the CDR3, is NAGVMQNPRHLVRRRGQEARLRCSPMKGHSHVYWYRQLPEEGLKFMVYLQKENIIDESGMPKERFSAEFPKEGPSILRIQQVVRGDSAAYFCASSPYFLNTEAFFGQGTRLTVV.

The chain combines TRBV12-3 or TRBV12-4 with TRBJ2-7; 9 bases are a match to TRBD1. Unmatched junction bases numbered 18, after V lost 6 bases and J lost 6 bases. The CDR3 sequence is 17 residues long. CDR3 sequence: CASRLNIWDRDLSEQYV. CDR3 nucleotide sequence: TGTGCCAGCAGACTAAACATCTGGGACAGGGACTTGAGCGAGCAGTACGTC.

This clonotype was counted only a few times. The chain combines TRBV20-1 with TRBJ1-5; D gene unclear. The CDR3 sequence is 13 residues long. Per the germline V gene, CDR1 is DFQATT and CDR2 is SNEGSKA (reference sequence). The germline V and J ends were trimmed by 2 bases and 2 bases, with 7 bases remaining between them. The CDR3 spells CSARLAGNQPQHF. The CDR3 nucleotides are TGCAGTGCTAGATTGGCGGGCAATCAGCCCCAGCATTTT.

This clonotype showed up just a few times. The chain is built from TRBV11-3 and TRBJ2-2; D unclear. This CDR3 has 14 amino acids. Trimming cost V 4 bases and J 1 base, with 7 bases left between them. Germline V gives CDR1 SGHNT, CDR2 YENEEA. The CDR3: CASSSFRNTGELFF. The CDR3, as DNA: TGTGCCAGCAGCTCATTCAGGAACACCGGGGAGCTGTTTTTT. The entire variable domain, with the rest obtained from reference TRBV11-3 and TRBJ2-2, is as follows: EAGVVQSPRYKIIEKKQPVAFWCNPISGHNTLYWYLQNLGQGPELLIRYENEEAVDDSQLPKDRFSAERLKGVDSTLKIQPAELGDSAVYLCASSSFRNTGELFFGEGSRLTVL.

In this sample, this clonotype turned up a few times. This sequence joins TRBV20-1 and TRBJ2-1; no clear D gene. V was trimmed by 4 bases and J by 5 bases, leaving 15 bases between them. The germline CDR1 and CDR2 sequences are DFQATT and SNEGSKA (reference sequence). The CDR3 runs 14 residues. The CDR3 sequence: CSANPTTFNNEQFF. CDR3 bases: TGCAGTGCTAACCCAACCACCTTTAACAATGAGCAGTTCTTC.

The rearrangement uses TRBV2 and TRBJ2-7; maybe TRBD1 (5 bases). Germline V CDR1 and CDR2: SNHLY, FYNNEI. The V end was cut by 6 bases, the J end by 3 bases, with 6 bases between. This CDR3 spans 11 amino acids. The CDR3 coding sequence is TGTGCCAGCAGGGACAACTACGAGCAGTACTTC. Translated, it gives CASRDNYEQYF.

The genes are TRBV9 and TRBJ2-7; D unclear. Germline V CDR1 and CDR2: SGDLS, YYNGEE. The CDR3 is 14 residues long. Trimming pared 4 bases from V and 7 bases from J, leaving 18 bases between. The CDR3 region has the DNA TGTGCCAGCAGCCCTGGAACGGCAGGCATAGAGCAGTACTTC. Translation: CASSPGTAGIEQYF.